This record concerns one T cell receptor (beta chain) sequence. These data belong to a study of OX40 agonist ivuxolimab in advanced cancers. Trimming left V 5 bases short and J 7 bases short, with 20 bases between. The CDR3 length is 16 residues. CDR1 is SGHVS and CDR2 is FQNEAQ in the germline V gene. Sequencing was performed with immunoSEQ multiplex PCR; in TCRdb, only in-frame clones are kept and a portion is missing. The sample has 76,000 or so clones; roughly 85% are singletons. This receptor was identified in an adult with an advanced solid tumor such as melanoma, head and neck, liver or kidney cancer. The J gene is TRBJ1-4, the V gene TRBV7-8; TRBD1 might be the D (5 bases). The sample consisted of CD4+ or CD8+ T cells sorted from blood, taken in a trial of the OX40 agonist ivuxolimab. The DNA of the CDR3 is TGTGCCAGCAGCCCCCCGTTGACCCCGGGGGGTGAAAAACTGTTTTTT. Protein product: CASSPPLTPGGEKLFF.